One and the same sample provided the 21 T cell receptor beta chains below, sequenced in a study of blood T cell repertoires in COVID-19 (dated by TCRdb to about 2020). Library prep was done by the immunoSEQ multiplex PCR assay. TCRdb mirrors the immuneACCESS table, restricted to in-frame sequences. Some clones are absent from its copies; in checked studies, under half trace to an unresolved V gene, and the reason for the others is unknown. The sample includes 200,000 to 300,000 clones, with about nine tenths observed a single time. 0.95% to 1.5% of the sample rests with the top ten. The specimen was PBMCs or T cells enriched from blood (not recorded which). Receptor source: a woman aged 35 to 49 with acute COVID-19.

V gene TRBV6-6 combines with J gene TRBJ1-1, with TRBD1 matching 11 bases. The trim removed 6 bases at V and 0 bases at J, leaving 18 bases unmatched. Germline loops: CDR1 MNHNY, CDR2 SVGAGI (reference sequence). This CDR3 comprises 20 residues. For the CDR3, the DNA is TGTGCCAGCAGCCTAGAGAACCGACCGGGACAGGGGGATTTGAACACTGAAGCTTTCTTT. Encoded protein: CASSLENRPGQGDLNTEAFF.

The V and J genes are TRBV6-2 or TRBV6-3 and TRBJ1-2; D possibly corresponds to TRBD1 (6 bases). The CDR3 has 15 amino acids. The V gene lost 3 bases and the J gene lost 5 bases, with 16 bases spanning the gap. CDR1 and CDR2 from the germline V gene are MNHEY and SVGEGT. The CDR3 loop is CASSYTLFQGYGYTF. The CDR3 DNA reads as TGTGCCAGCAGTTATACCTTATTTCAGGGGTATGGCTACACCTTC.

The chain is built from TRBV19 and TRBJ2-5, with TRBD2 identical over 10 bases. The CDR3 extends over 15 amino acids. CDR1 is LNHDA, CDR2 SQIVND, per germline (reference sequence). J lost 4 bases, V lost 5 bases, and 7 bases had no gene match. The CDR3 is CASSPSGRARETQYF. The CDR3 DNA follows: TGTGCCAGTAGTCCGAGCGGGAGGGCCAGAGAGACCCAGTACTTC.

This chain links TRBV19 with TRBJ2-7; TRBD2 matches at 9 bases. With V trimmed by 5 bases and J by 7 bases, 9 bases remained unmatched. Germline CDR1 reads LNHDA; CDR2 reads SQIVND (reference sequence). This CDR3 spans 14 amino acids. CDR3 in DNA: TGTGCCAGTAGTTCTAGCGGGACGATCCGGGAGCAGTACTTC. It encodes CASSSSGTIREQYF.

In this sample, this clone turned up once. The V and J genes are TRBV28 and TRBJ2-5, with 9 positions matching TRBD1. Germline CDR1 MDHEN, CDR2 SYDVKM. V shed 6 bases, J shed 3 bases, and the junction held 11 bases outside the gene matches. The length of the CDR3 is 16 residues. CDR3 sequence reads: CASSPSPGQGKETQYF. CDR3 sequence (DNA): TGTGCCAGCAGCCCCTCCCCGGGACAGGGAAAAGAGACCCAGTACTTC. The full variable domain, completed using reference TRBV28 and TRBJ2-5, is DVKVTQSSRYLVKRTGEKVFLECVQDMDHENMFWYRQDPGLGLRLIYFSYDVKMKEKGDIPEGYSVSREKKERFSLILESASTNQTSMYLCASSPSPGQGKETQYFGPGTRLLVL.

The gene calls are TRBV7-2 and TRBJ2-1; TRBD2 agrees at 12 bases. The junction had 10 bases not matched to a gene; V was cut back by 4 bases and J by 0 bases. The germline CDR1 and CDR2 sequences are SGHTA and FQGNSA. CDR3 size: 19 residues. CDR3 region: CASSSLTPTSGGSYNEQFF. CDR3 nucleotide sequence: TGTGCCAGCAGCTCCCTGACACCGACTAGCGGGGGCTCCTACAATGAGCAGTTCTTC.

The chain recombines TRBV7-9 with TRBJ2-1; TRBD1 might be the D (5 bases). Germline-derived CDR1 and CDR2 are SEHNR and FQNEAQ (reference sequence). This CDR3 has 13 amino acids. V dropped 6 bases and J dropped 3 bases, with 9 bases sitting between them. The CDR3 here is CASSRDSYNEQFF. CDR3 DNA sequence: TGTGCCAGCAGTAGAGACAGCTACAATGAGCAGTTCTTC.

The rearrangement links TRBV7-4 to TRBJ2-7; unclear D gene. The length of the CDR3 is 12 residues. Trimming cost V 3 bases and J 2 bases, with 5 bases left between them. Germline V lookup: CDR1 SGHVT, CDR2 SQSDAQ. The CDR3 region is CASSFPTYEQYV. For the CDR3, the DNA is TGTGCCAGCAGCTTCCCAACCTACGAGCAGTACGTC.

This clone is a singleton in its sample. The chain links TRBV7-9 to TRBJ2-2; the match to TRBD1 covers 7 bases. The CDR3 has 14 amino acids. V was clipped by 4 bases and J by 7 bases; unmatched bases: 6. Looked up from germline, CDR1 is SEHNR and CDR2 is FQNEAQ (reference sequence). The CDR3 loop is CASSYLAGGGELFF. For the CDR3, the DNA is TGTGCCAGCAGCTATCTAGCAGGGGGCGGGGAGCTGTTTTTT.

This clone has a single count. J is TRBJ1-1 and V is TRBV30; D gene ambiguous. V lost 3 bases and J 1 base, leaving 9 bases between the germline ends. The CDR3 sequence is 13 residues long. From germline, CDR1 is GTSNPN and CDR2 SVGIG (reference sequence). This CDR3 reads CAWRRTQNTEAFF. The CDR3 DNA is TGTGCCTGGAGAAGAACACAGAACACTGAAGCTTTCTTT.

This clone was seen once. The chain carries TRBV10-2 and TRBJ1-4; D is ambiguous. The V end was cut by 10 bases, the J end by 8 bases, with 20 bases between. CDR1 and CDR2 (germline): WSHSY, SAAADI. CDR3 length equals 14 residues. CDR3 in DNA: TGCGCCACTCTGGATAGCGAGAAGACAGAAAAACTGTTTTTT. This gives the protein CATLDSEKTEKLFF.

J is TRBJ2-4 and V is TRBV20-1, with 7 bases fitting TRBD2. V shed 3 bases, J shed 5 bases, and the junction held 7 bases outside the gene matches. Germline V lookup: CDR1 DFQATT, CDR2 SNEGSKA (reference sequence). CDR3 length: 14 residues. For the CDR3, the DNA is TGCAGTGCTAGTCCGGCTAGCGGCCAAAACATTCAGTACTTC. Amino acids: CSASPASGQNIQYF.

The chain employs TRBV19 and TRBJ1-5; D might be TRBD1 (6 bases). The CDR3 is 15 amino acids. Germline-derived CDR1 and CDR2 are LNHDA and SQIVND (reference sequence). Between the trimmed V and J ends, which lost 10 bases and 3 bases, there was a span of 19 bases. The DNA for the CDR3 is TGTGCCACTATTGGGGCCCAGGGGAACAATCAGCCCCAGCATTTT. Its protein product is CATIGAQGNNQPQHF.

The chain employs TRBV6-2 or TRBV6-3 and TRBJ2-3; the D is unclear. Trimming cost V 3 bases and J 6 bases, with 10 bases left between them. Germline V gives CDR1 MNHEY, CDR2 SVGEGT. The CDR3 has 13 amino acids. The CDR3 DNA reads as TGTGCCAGCAGTTATCACTGGGCGGATACGCAGTATTTT. As protein: CASSYHWADTQYF.

This clone was seen a single time. This chain links TRBV5-4 with TRBJ2-1; 11 positions match TRBD2. The CDR3 runs to 15 residues. Germline trimming cut 9 bases from V and 6 bases from J; bases unmatched to any gene: 11. In germline, CDR1 is SGHNT, CDR2 YYREEE (reference sequence). CDR3 region: CATVSTSGISNEQFF. The CDR3 DNA sequence: TGTGCCACCGTATCGACTAGCGGGATTAGCAATGAGCAGTTCTTC.

This rearrangement joins TRBV27 to TRBJ1-1, with no clear D. The CDR3 totals 15 residues. Germline lookup yields CDR1 MNHEY and CDR2 SMNVEV (reference sequence). Trimming left V 3 bases short and J 11 bases short, with 22 bases between. The CDR3 spells CASSFGGQKAVAAFF. Written as DNA, the CDR3 is TGTGCCAGCAGTTTTGGAGGGCAGAAAGCGGTAGCGGCTTTCTTT.

The rearrangement uses TRBV11-3 and TRBJ2-6; 9 bases fit TRBD1. Losses at the gene ends were 4 bases for V and 4 bases for J; bases not matched to a gene: 8. The CDR3 has 17 amino acids. Per the germline V gene, CDR1 is SGHNT and CDR2 is YENEEA. In DNA, the CDR3 is TGTGCCAGCAGCTCCGGGACAGGGCGGCAAGGGGCCAACGTCCTGACTTTC. Residues: CASSSGTGRQGANVLTF.

This clone has just a few counts. The junction does not match germline at one end; this may be a read error. This chain joins TRBV3-1 (or the pseudogene TRBV3-2) and TRBJ2-2; TRBD2 aligns across 12 bases. This CDR3 contains 16 residues. The V gene's germline CDR1 is LGHDT and CDR2 YNNKEL (reference sequence). The CDR3 DNA follows: TGTGCCAGCAGCCAAACTAGCGGGAGGAACGCCGGGGAGCTGTTTTTT. This encodes CASSQTSGRNAGELFF.

This clone was counted many times. This chain uses TRBV7-9 with TRBJ2-2; 8 nucleotides agree with TRBD1. This CDR3 has 15 residues. CDR1 SEHNR and CDR2 FQNEAQ come from the germline V gene (reference sequence). The V and J ends lost 5 bases and 1 base, in that order; junction bases with no gene match: 3. CDR3 loop: CASSAGTGNTGELFF. The CDR3 DNA follows: TGTGCCAGCAGCGCCGGGACAGGGAACACCGGGGAGCTGTTTTTT.

J is TRBJ1-4 and V is TRBV5-1; no definite D call. CDR1 and CDR2 (germline): SGHRS, YFSETQ. The CDR3 length is 13 residues. V was trimmed by 1 base and J by 5 bases, leaving 6 bases between them. CDR3 sequence (DNA): TGCGCCAGCAGCTTGTTAATGAATGAAAAACTGTTTTTT. Amino acid sequence: CASSLLMNEKLFF.

The rearrangement joins TRBV2 to TRBJ2-5, with 10 bases that match TRBD2. CDR1 and CDR2 (germline): SNHLY, FYNNEI. With 6 bases clipped from V and 5 bases from J, the junction kept 12 bases outside the gene matches. This CDR3 spans 16 amino acids. CDR3 nucleotides: TGTGCCAGCAGGGCCGAGCGGGAGGGCCGGGGGGAGACCCAGTACTTC. This encodes CASRAEREGRGETQYF. Full variable domain (rest looked up from reference TRBV2 and TRBJ2-5): EPEVTQTPSHQVTQMGQEVILRCVPISNHLYFYWYRQILGQKVEFLVSFYNNEISEKSEIFDDQFSVERPDGSNFTLKIRSTKLEDSAMYFCASRAEREGRGETQYFGPGTRLLVL.